The rows below give T cell receptor beta chains drawn from one sample of a study of immune evolution from preneoplasia to lung adenocarcinoma. The assay was immunoSEQ multiplex PCR, and TCRdb's table has in-frame clones only and misses some. This repertoire shows around 10,000 clones, over 60% found once; its top ten account for roughly 5%. The source material was FFPE minimally invasive lung adenocarcinoma tissue. These TCRs come from a person aged 70 to 79 with lung adenocarcinoma. Some clones in this sample may be carry-over from other donors' samples. The CDR3 runs from the conserved cysteine through the conserved F or W. D genes are given only for firm matches. The size entry is marked missing in some rows and otherwise reads once, few, many or a size class.

>TRBJ2-5|TRBV6-5|-|-
TGTGCCAGCACACCCAGTGGGGGCGCAATAGAGACCCAGTACTTC
CASTPSGGAIETQYF
>TRBJ2-7|TRBV28|-|TRBD1
TGTGCCAGCAGGGGGACAGGGAGACACGAGCAGTACTTC
CASRGTGRHEQYF
>TRBJ2-4|TRBV27|-|-
TGTGCCAGCAGAGATCAACAGGGCGGCAAAAACATTCAGTACTTC
CASRDQQGGKNIQYF
>TRBJ1-6|TRBV7-8|once|TRBD1
TGTGCCAGCAGCCCAGGACAGGGGGCAAGTTCACCCCTCCACTTT
CASSPGQGASSPLHF
>TRBJ2-3|TRBV30|-|-
TGTGCCTCAGACCCCAAGGGAATGGCCACAGATACGCAGTATTTT
CASDPKGMATDTQYF
>TRBJ1-2|TRBV5-4|-|-
TGTGCCAGCAGCTTGGGCAGGGAGGACTATGGCTACACCTTC
CASSLGREDYGYTF
>TRBJ2-7|TRBV11-2|-|-
TGTGCCAGCAGCTTAGCCCCATCCGGGGTGAGTGAGCAGTACTTC
CASSLAPSGVSEQYF
>TRBJ1-2|TRBV7-2|-|-
TGTGCCAGCAGCGAAACATCTGGCTATGGCTACACCTTC
CASSETSGYGYTF
>TRBJ1-1|TRBV6-1|-|-
TGTGCCAGCAGTGAAAGGGGCGGGGGGGACACTGAAGCTTTCTTT
CASSERGGGDTEAFF
>TRBJ2-2|TRBV5-6|-|TRBD2
TGTGCCAGCAGGATGATTGGGGGGGGAAGTTCCGGGGAGCTGTTTTTT
CASRMIGGGSSGELFF
>TRBJ2-1|TRBV27|few|-
TGTGCCAGCAGTTCAGCACAGGGTTGGATGAATGAGCAGTTCTTC
CASSSAQGWMNEQFF
>TRBJ2-3|TRBV14|-|-
TGTGCCAGCAGCCAAGATCTTGCAGATACGCAGTATTTT
CASSQDLADTQYF